This TCR beta chain appears in the sequencing data of a study of a mutant IDH1 vaccine in newly diagnosed glioma. Study as a whole: Most patients had radiochemotherapy with temozolomide before enrollment; others had one alone.

Specified time point: baseline, week 1 (first vaccination visit). Treatment noted: pre-vaccination baseline after standard-of-care therapy. New WHO grade 3 or 4 IDH1-mutant, ATRX-lost astrocytomas were present in all donors. TCRdb's table, derived via immunoSEQ multiplex PCR, lists solely in-frame clones and lacks some. The table has about 32,000 clones, approximately 80% seen once. V shed 2 bases and J shed 0 bases, with 7 bases lying between them. The germline V gene encodes CDR1 SGHRS and CDR2 YFSETQ. The CDR3 length is 14 residues. Sequences were derived from PBMCs, sampled from a glioma patient treated with radiotherapy, temozolomide or both. This chain uses TRBV5-1 with TRBJ2-3; D call uncertain. The source of this sequence is a man under 40 with glioma. CDR3 in amino acids: CASSFRVSTDTQYF. Written as DNA, the CDR3 is TGCGCCAGCAGCTTTAGGGTGAGCACAGATACGCAGTATTTT.